The 2 T cell receptor beta chains below were found in one sample sequenced in a study of blood T cell repertoires in COVID-19. Produced via immunoSEQ multiplex PCR; TCRdb's table is partial and in-frame only. The data contain approximately 130,000 clones, 88% of them singletons. Sequencing input: peripheral blood. The source is a middle-aged man with acute or convalescent COVID-19.

This chain connects TRBV12-3 or TRBV12-4 to TRBJ1-1, with D possibly being TRBD1 (5 bases). This CDR3 is built from 13 residues. V lost 8 bases to trimming and J lost 6 bases, with 16 bases between them. CDR3 loop: CASSTGVDPEAFF. The CDR3 region has the DNA TGTGCCAGCTCGACGGGGGTCGATCCTGAAGCTTTCTTT.

The chain joins TRBV10-3 to TRBJ2-1; tentative D call: TRBD2 (6 bases). Germline V gene sequence: CDR1 ENHRY, CDR2 SYGVKD. The V end lost 8 bases, the J end lost 2 bases, and 13 bases lay between the germline ends. The CDR3 has 14 residues. CDR3: CAISPLATYNEQFF. In DNA, the CDR3 is TGTGCCATCTCCCCTCTAGCGACCTACAATGAGCAGTTCTTC.